This T cell receptor (beta chain) was observed in a study of T cells in Graves' hyperthyroidism and ophthalmopathy. Study-level results: A model built on 13 V-J features separated ophthalmopathy from stable hyperthyroidism. In blood, most of the thyroid clonotypes expanded above 0.001 were also present.

The CDR3 totals 13 residues. CDR1 is DFQATT and CDR2 is SNEGSKA in the germline V gene (reference sequence). Under 3 months was the duration of disease in ophthalmopathy patients, who also had a Clinical Activity Score of at least 3 and a NOSPECS grade of at least 4. Diagnoses rested on clinical symptoms, serum thyroxine and TRAb, thyroid ultrasound and orbital computed tomography. It was RNA transcripts that yielded the amplified TCR beta CDR3 regions. In the first-round RT-PCR of the TCR CDR3, the HTBI primer set was used. Each CDR3 protein gets one entry after TCRdb re-called the multiplex PCR reads with MiXCR. The data show more than 500,000 distinct CDR3 sequences, roughly a sixth seen once. This clonotype has only one observation. What it binds is unknown. A single base separates this from a much larger clone, so it may be a read error.

The sample consisted of blood. The chain couples TRBV20-1 to TRBJ2-5; D call uncertain. This TCR came from a woman in her 30s with Graves' ophthalmopathy. The CDR3 protein is CGANQDERETQYF. The CDR3 nucleotides are TGCGGTGCTAACCAGGATGAGAGGGAGACCCAGTACTTC.